The present T cell receptor (beta chain) was sequenced within a study of blood T cells in healthy people across ages. Study-wide points: Strongly correlated with naive T cell percentage was TCR beta diversity. The recorded TCR beta diversity per million T cells decreased in a roughly linear manner with age.

This clonotype was seen only a few times. Its antigen is currently unknown. Next came a second PCR, run for roughly 6 to 11 cycles, which used a sample-barcoded 5' primer along with a J-beta primer mix. TCRdb re-called the 5' RACE reads with MiXCR, one entry per CDR3 protein. The sample shows 650,000 to 950,000 distinct CDR3 sequences, roughly 44% of them seen only once. Staff drew roughly 10 milliliters of peripheral blood from each donor. Per-sample PBMC isolation yielded at least 7 million cells. The sequenced sample was blood. The TCR was taken from a man aged 55-75 years in good health.

CDR3 sequence reads: CASSKREASYEQYF. The CDR3 bases are TGTGCCAGCAGCAAACGCGAGGCCAGCTACGAGCAGTACTTC. The chain couples TRBV2 to TRBJ2-7; D is uncertain. Trimming stripped 6 bases from V and 3 bases from J, with 15 bases between. The CDR3 covers 14 residues. The V gene's germline CDR1 is SNHLY and CDR2 FYNNEI.